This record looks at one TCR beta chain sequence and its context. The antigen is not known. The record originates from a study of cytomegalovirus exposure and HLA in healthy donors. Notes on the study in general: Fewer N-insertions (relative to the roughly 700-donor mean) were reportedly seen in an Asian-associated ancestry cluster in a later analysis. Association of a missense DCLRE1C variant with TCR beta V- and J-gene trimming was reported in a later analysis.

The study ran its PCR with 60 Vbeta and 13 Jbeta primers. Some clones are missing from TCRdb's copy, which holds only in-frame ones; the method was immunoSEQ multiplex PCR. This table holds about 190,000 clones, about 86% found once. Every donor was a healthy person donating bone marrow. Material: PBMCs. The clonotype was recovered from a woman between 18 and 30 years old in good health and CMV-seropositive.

The CDR3 protein is CASRGTSGGPGEQYF. The CDR3 DNA sequence: TGTGCCAGCAGGGGGACTAGCGGGGGGCCTGGGGAGCAGTATTTT. The rearrangement uses TRBV2 and TRBJ2-3; TRBD2 matches 15 bases. The CDR3 has 15 amino acids. Germline V CDR1 and CDR2: SNHLY, FYNNEI. Losses at the gene ends were 6 bases for V and 11 bases for J; bases not matched to a gene: 9.